This entry concerns a single TCR beta chain. This sample stems from a study of OX40 agonist ivuxolimab in advanced cancers. Background on the study: Mean age about 60 years, range about 20 to 85; 82.7% male.

The table came from immunoSEQ multiplex PCR; TCRdb's copy has only in-frame clones and leaves some out. The data contain roughly 70,000 clones, roughly 90% of them seen just once; the ten biggest clones take up under 3.5%. The CDR3 sequence is 15 residues long. CDR1 MDHEN and CDR2 SYDVKM come from the germline V gene. With 0 bases removed from V and 8 bases from J, the gap between germline ends came to 13 bases. The chain joins TRBV28 to TRBJ1-4; no reliable D call. The starting material was CD4+ or CD8+ T cells sorted from blood, obtained in a trial of the OX40 agonist ivuxolimab. The clonotype was recovered from an adult with an advanced solid tumor such as melanoma, head and neck, liver or kidney cancer. The CDR3 loop reads CASSLWQAPLEKLFF. Here the CDR3 DNA reads TGTGCCAGCAGTTTATGGCAGGCCCCCCTGGAAAAACTGTTTTTT.